The 17 T cell receptor beta chains listed next were all sequenced from one sample in a study of CD4 and CD8 cells across lung adenocarcinoma regions. In TCRdb, the PCR reads were re-called with MiXCR into one record per CDR3 protein. The data show about 6,400 distinct CDR3 sequences, around 50% seen once. The sequenced material came from CD4+ T cells from the center of a lung tumor. Receptors were obtained from a female donor with lung adenocarcinoma. The CD4 and CD8 labels of this study may be unreliable.

The V call is TRBV27, the J call TRBJ2-2, with D possibly TRBD2 on 5 matching bases. CDR1 is MNHEY, CDR2 SMNVEV, per germline (reference sequence). V was pared by 6 bases and J by 5 bases, with 22 bases between. The length of the CDR3 is 17 residues. This CDR3 reads CASSLLGLYVGTGELFF. In nucleotides, the CDR3 is TGTGCCAGCAGCCTCCTTGGACTCTACGTGGGGACCGGGGAGCTGTTTTTT.

This chain links TRBV6-1 with TRBJ2-3, with D uncertain. Germline loops: CDR1 MNHNS, CDR2 SASEGT. The CDR3 runs 11 residues. Trimming stripped 10 bases from V and 4 bases from J, with 9 bases between. This CDR3 is CATSPADTQYF. CDR3 in DNA: TGTGCCACCTCTCCGGCAGATACGCAGTATTTT.

The chain joins TRBV6-1 to TRBJ2-2; 8 bases are a match to TRBD1. Germline assignment: CDR1 MNHNS and CDR2 SASEGT. The CDR3 runs 17 residues. Losses at the gene ends were 2 bases for V and 3 bases for J; bases not matched to a gene: 8. CDR3 amino acids: CASSEFAGGADTGELFF. CDR3 bases: TGTGCCAGCAGTGAATTCGCAGGGGGCGCAGACACCGGGGAGCTGTTTTTT.

This clonotype came up a few times. The V gene is TRBV6-1, the J gene TRBJ1-2; no reliable D call. The CDR3 sequence is 15 residues long. Germline V gives CDR1 MNHNS, CDR2 SASEGT. Trimming took off 5 bases at V and 4 bases at J, with 17 bases between the two ends. CDR3: CASSFGPGSSYGYTF. In DNA form, the CDR3 reads TGTGCCAGCAGTTTTGGCCCCGGATCCTCCTATGGCTACACCTTC.

The rearrangement links TRBV27 to TRBJ2-1; D tentatively fits TRBD1 or TRBD2 (5 bases each). In germline, CDR1 is MNHEY, CDR2 SMNVEV (reference sequence). The CDR3 covers 15 residues. The V end lost 3 bases, the J end lost 3 bases, and 12 bases lay between the germline ends. CDR3 sequence: CASSFSGTIYNEQFF. The CDR3 bases are TGTGCCAGCAGTTTCTCCGGGACCATCTACAATGAGCAGTTCTTC.

Concerning this clonotype: Germline and junction disagree at one end, which may indicate a read error. The gene calls are TRBV12-3 or TRBV12-4 and TRBJ2-1, with 8 nucleotides matching TRBD2. The CDR3 spans 16 residues. CDR3 residues: CASSNPGLGRSNEQFF. DNA for the CDR3: TGTGCCAGCAGTAACCCGGGACTAGGGCGATCAAATGAGCAGTTTTTT.

The CDR3 here is CSARDYRGITDTQYF. The CDR3 DNA follows: TGCAGTGCTAGAGATTACAGGGGTATCACAGATACGCAGTATTTT. The chain is built from TRBV20-1 and TRBJ2-3; 7 bases map to TRBD1. In germline, CDR1 is DFQATT, CDR2 SNEGSKA (reference sequence). V was clipped by 0 bases and J by 2 bases; unmatched bases: 5. CDR3 length: 15 amino acids.

The V and J genes are TRBV6-1 and TRBJ2-6, with D unresolved. This CDR3 comprises 16 residues. The V gene lost 6 bases and the J gene lost 0 bases, with 12 bases spanning the gap. CDR1 is MNHNS, CDR2 SASEGT, per germline. This chain's CDR3 is CASRTLPVSGANVLTF. CDR3 sequence (DNA): TGTGCCAGCAGGACCTTACCAGTCTCTGGGGCCAACGTCCTGACTTTC.

The chain has TRBV6-1 and TRBJ2-1; D may be TRBD1 (5 bases). Trimming pared 6 bases from V and 8 bases from J, leaving 17 bases between. The length of the CDR3 is 14 residues. Germline CDR1 and CDR2: MNHNS and SASEGT. The DNA of the CDR3 is TGTGCCAGCAGCGAACTGACAGACTCAGATGAGCAGTTCTTC. Residues: CASSELTDSDEQFF.

The rearrangement links TRBV6-1 to TRBJ2-1; no clear D gene. The CDR3 runs 12 residues. The V and J ends lost 4 bases and 10 bases respectively, with 11 bases between them. Germline CDR1 MNHNS, CDR2 SASEGT. The CDR3 DNA reads as TGTGCCAGCAGTGTCCAGGCTGGGGAGCAGTTCTTC. Translated: CASSVQAGEQFF.

By share of the sample, this clonotype is medium-sized. The chain recombines TRBV27 with TRBJ2-1; TRBD2 aligns across 14 bases. The germline V gene has CDR1 MNHEY and CDR2 SMNVEV (reference sequence). V was clipped by 5 bases and J by 6 bases; unmatched bases: 9. This CDR3 region has 17 residues. The DNA for the CDR3 is TGTGCCAGCAGTCCCGGGACTAGCGGGAGTATATCCAATGAGCAGTTCTTC. Amino acids: CASSPGTSGSISNEQFF.

The chain couples TRBV20-1 to TRBJ2-1; no clear D. V lost 0 bases and J lost 1, with 13 bases in between. The germline V gene encodes CDR1 DFQATT and CDR2 SNEGSKA (reference sequence). The CDR3 is 16 amino acids. This chain's CDR3 is CSARDGKTLSYNEQFF. In nucleotides, the CDR3 is TGCAGTGCTAGAGATGGGAAGACTCTGTCCTACAATGAGCAGTTCTTC.

By share, this clonotype ranks as medium-sized. The chain uses TRBV6-4 and TRBJ2-1; perhaps TRBD2 as D (6 bases). The V and J ends lost 3 bases and 0 bases respectively, with 9 bases between them. CDR3 length: 15 residues. The germline gives CDR1 MRHNA, CDR2 SNTAGT. CDR3: CASSETGDSYNEQFF. The DNA of the CDR3 is TGTGCCAGCAGTGAGACGGGAGACTCCTACAATGAGCAGTTCTTC.

The V call is TRBV27, the J call TRBJ2-1; 12 bases align to TRBD2. The CDR3 runs 15 residues. Germline trimming cut 5 bases from V and 8 bases from J; bases unmatched to any gene: 7. Germline V CDR1 and CDR2: MNHEY, SMNVEV (reference sequence). The CDR3 region has the DNA TGTGCCAGCAGTCCTGGACTAGCGGGAAACTATGAGCAGTTCTTC. Translation gives CASSPGLAGNYEQFF.

Regarding this clonotype: Relative to the germline gene, one junction end is altered; a read error may explain this. V usage is TRBV10-1 and J usage is TRBJ2-5; either TRBD1 or TRBD2 may fit D (6 bases each). CDR3 size: 13 residues. Germline-derived CDR1 and CDR2 are WNHNN and SYGVQD (reference sequence). In nucleotides, the CDR3 is TGCGGCACCGGGGGCGGAGGCACAGAGACCCAGTATTTC. Amino acid sequence: CGTGGGGTETQYF.

The J gene is TRBJ2-3, the V gene TRBV10-1; possible D gene TRBD2, 5 bases. Germline CDR1 WNHNN, CDR2 SYGVQD (reference sequence). V dropped 10 bases and J dropped 11 bases, with 22 bases sitting between them. This CDR3 comprises 13 residues. The DNA for the CDR3 is TGCGCCACCGAACTAGAGGGCTCAGACGAGCAGTATTTT. Its protein product is CATELEGSDEQYF.

The genes are TRBV4-2 and TRBJ2-3, with 8 bases matching TRBD2. The CDR3 is 17 residues long. Per the germline V gene, CDR1 is LGHNA and CDR2 is YNFKEQ. After removal of 3 bases from V and 7 bases from J, the junction contained 15 bases not matched to a gene. CDR3 sequence reads: CASSHPTGPSGSNTQYF. The CDR3 region has the DNA TGTGCCAGCAGCCACCCAACCGGGCCTAGCGGGTCCAATACGCAGTATTTT.